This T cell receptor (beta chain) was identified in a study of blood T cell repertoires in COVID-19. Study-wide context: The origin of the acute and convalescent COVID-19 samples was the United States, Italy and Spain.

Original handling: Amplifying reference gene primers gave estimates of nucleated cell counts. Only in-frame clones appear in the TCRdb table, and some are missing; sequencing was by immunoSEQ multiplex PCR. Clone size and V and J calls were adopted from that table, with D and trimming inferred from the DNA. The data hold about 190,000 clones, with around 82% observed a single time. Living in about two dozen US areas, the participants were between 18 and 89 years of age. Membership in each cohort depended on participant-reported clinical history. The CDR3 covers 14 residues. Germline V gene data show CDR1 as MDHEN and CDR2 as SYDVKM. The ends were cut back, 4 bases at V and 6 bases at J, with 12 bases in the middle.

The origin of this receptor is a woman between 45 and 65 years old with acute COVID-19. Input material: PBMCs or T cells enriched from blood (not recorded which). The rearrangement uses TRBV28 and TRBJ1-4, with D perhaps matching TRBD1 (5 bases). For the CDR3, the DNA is TGTGCCAGCAGTTCTAGTGGGGGGGATGAAAAACTGTTTTTT. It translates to CASSSSGGDEKLFF.